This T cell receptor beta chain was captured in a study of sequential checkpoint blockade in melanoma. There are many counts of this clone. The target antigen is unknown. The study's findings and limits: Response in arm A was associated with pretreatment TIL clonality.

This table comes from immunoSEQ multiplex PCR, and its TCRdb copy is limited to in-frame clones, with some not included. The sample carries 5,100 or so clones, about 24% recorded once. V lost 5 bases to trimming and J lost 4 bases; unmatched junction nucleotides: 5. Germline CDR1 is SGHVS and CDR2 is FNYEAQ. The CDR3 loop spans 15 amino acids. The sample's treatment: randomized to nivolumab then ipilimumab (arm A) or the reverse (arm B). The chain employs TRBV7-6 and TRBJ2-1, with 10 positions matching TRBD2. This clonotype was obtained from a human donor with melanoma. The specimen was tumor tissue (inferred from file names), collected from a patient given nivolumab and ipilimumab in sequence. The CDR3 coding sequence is TGTGCCAGCAGCGACGGGACTAGCGATTACAATGAGCAGTTCTTC. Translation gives CASSDGTSDYNEQFF.